The sequence of this T cell receptor (beta chain) was determined in a study of human T cells and chemical hapten exposure. This clonotype appeared many times. Via MiXCR, TCRdb re-called the 5' RACE reads, giving one row per CDR3 protein. Of about 140,000 distinct CDR3 sequences detected, roughly 4.1% appear once; the ten largest clones hold around 1.4%. The CDR3 has 15 amino acids. The V gene's germline CDR1 is MNHEY and CDR2 SVGAGI. Losses at the gene ends were 2 bases for V and 2 bases for J; bases not matched to a gene: 3. The template was total RNA from unfractionated whole blood. The sequence derives from a female donor in good health. The chain carries TRBV6-5 and TRBJ2-3; TRBD2 matches at 8 bases. The DNA of the CDR3 is TGTGCCAGCAGTTACAGCGGGGGCTACACAGATACGCAGTATTTT. This codes for CASSYSGGYTDTQYF.